Shown below are 8 T cell receptor beta chains from a single sample sequenced in a study of PD-L1 blockade in urothelial cancer (TCRdb year 2017). Library prep was done by the immunoSEQ multiplex PCR assay. Entries here come from immuneACCESS through TCRdb and include only in-frame sequences with V and J called. Some clones fail to appear in such tables; in the studies checked, an unresolved V gene covers under half of the shortfall, and the cause of the remainder is unknown. The table for this sample lists approximately 110,000 clones; about 85% of them were counted only once. The ten largest make up approximately 2.4% of the sample. Sample: PBMCs, taken around atezolizumab (anti-PD-L1) treatment. The receptors come from a man aged 50 or older with urothelial cancer.

This clone was recorded once. The V gene is TRBV4-1, the J gene TRBJ2-7, with a tentative D call TRBD1 (7 bases). Trimming took 0 bases from V and 3 from J, leaving 12 bases between them. The length of the CDR3 is 15 residues. CDR1 is MGHRA, CDR2 YSYEKL, per germline. The DNA of the CDR3 is TGCGCCAGCAGCCAAGATCCAGGGGGACTCTACGAGCAGTACTTC. Protein product: CASSQDPGGLYEQYF.

This chain links TRBV27 with TRBJ1-1; D is unresolved. V lost 3 bases and J lost 2, with 10 bases in between. The CDR3 has 14 amino acids. Germline lookup yields CDR1 MNHEY and CDR2 SMNVEV (reference sequence). CDR3 loop: CASSFGSPNTEAFF. CDR3 sequence (DNA): TGTGCCAGCAGTTTTGGGAGCCCCAACACTGAAGCTTTCTTT.

The gene calls are TRBV6-1 and TRBJ1-6; TRBD1 agrees at 10 bases. Per germline, CDR1 MNHNS and CDR2 SASEGT. The CDR3 extends over 13 amino acids. The trim removed 10 bases at V and 8 bases at J, leaving 5 bases unmatched. CDR3 coding DNA: TGTGCCATCTCCGGGACAGGGGATTCACCCCTCCACTTT. The encoded protein is CAISGTGDSPLHF.

Remarks on this clone: Other DNA sequences in this specimen translate into the identical CDR3. V gene TRBV18 combines with J gene TRBJ1-1; the D is unclear. V lost 3 bases, J lost 0 bases, and 5 bases lay in between. The CDR3 is made up of 13 amino acids. Germline CDR1 reads KGHSH; CDR2 reads LQKENI. CDR3 sequence: CASSPGMNTEAFF. The DNA of the CDR3 is TGTGCCAGCTCACCGGGCATGAACACTGAAGCTTTCTTT.

A single count supports this clone. This chain links TRBV5-1 with TRBJ2-7; TRBD1 agrees at 9 bases. V trimming: 3 bases; J trimming: 5 bases; junction bases outside the gene matches: 9. Per germline, CDR1 SGHRS and CDR2 YFSETQ. This CDR3 contains 15 residues. The CDR3: CASSYQTGGKNEQYF. The CDR3 nucleotides are TGCGCCAGCAGCTATCAAACAGGGGGCAAAAACGAGCAGTACTTC. Full variable domain (rest looked up from reference TRBV5-1 and TRBJ2-7): KAGVTQTPRYLIKTRGQQVTLSCSPISGHRSVSWYQQTPGQGLQFLFEYFSETQRNKGNFPGRFSGRQFSNSRSEMNVSTLELGDSALYLCASSYQTGGKNEQYFGPGTRLTVT.

The genes are TRBV9 and TRBJ2-7, with 8 positions matching TRBD2. This CDR3 comprises 15 residues. CDR1 and CDR2 (germline): SGDLS, YYNGEE. V shed 4 bases, J shed 6 bases, and the junction held 12 bases outside the gene matches. The CDR3 nucleotides read TGTGCCAGCAGCCCAGGAAGCCTAGCGGGCGGCGAGCAGTACTTC. Amino acids: CASSPGSLAGGEQYF.

V gene TRBV28 combines with J gene TRBJ1-2; no firm D call. Germline CDR1 reads MDHEN; CDR2 reads SYDVKM. This CDR3 is built from 11 residues. V lost 3 bases, J lost 4 bases, and 3 bases lay in between. The CDR3 nucleotides read TGTGCCAGCAGTTTGAGCTATGGCTACACCTTC. This encodes CASSLSYGYTF.

This rearrangement joins TRBV25-1 to TRBJ2-5; the D is unclear. CDR1 MGHDK and CDR2 SYGVNS come from the germline V gene. CDR3 length: 13 residues. Trimming took off 3 bases at V and 5 bases at J, with 10 bases between the two ends. The CDR3 bases are TGTGCCAGCAGTGAGTTAATGAGGGAGACCCAGTACTTC. It specifies CASSELMRETQYF.